These 19 T cell receptor beta chains were sequenced from one sample in a study of hypomethylating agent response in myelodysplastic syndrome. Some clones are missing from TCRdb's copy, which holds only in-frame ones; the method was immunoSEQ multiplex PCR. Among about 6,200 clones listed, 65% to 85% were seen once. The sample in question was bone marrow, obtained before or after starting hypomethylating agent treatment for myelodysplastic syndrome (not recorded which). The receptor set was obtained from a human donor with myelodysplastic syndrome.

The rearrangement joins TRBV27 to TRBJ2-1; possible D gene TRBD2, 7 bases. The CDR3 has 16 residues. Deletions cut 1 base from V and 7 bases from J, with 17 bases between. Germline-derived CDR1 and CDR2 are MNHEY and SMNVEV (reference sequence). The CDR3 nucleotides are TGTGCCAGCAGTTTATTTTGGGAGAGGGGGGGGAATGAGCAGTTCTTC. Its translation is CASSLFWERGGNEQFF.

The rearrangement uses TRBV11-1 and TRBJ2-2, with no clear D. This CDR3 has 17 residues. Germline V gene sequence: CDR1 SGHAT, CDR2 FQDESV (reference sequence). The germline V and J ends were trimmed by 5 bases and 0 bases, with 16 bases remaining between them. The CDR3 loop is CASSPRSWETNTGELFF. The CDR3 DNA sequence: TGTGCCAGCAGCCCTCGGTCGTGGGAAACGAACACCGGGGAGCTGTTTTTT.

The V call is TRBV10-3, the J call TRBJ1-2, with 8 bases lining up with TRBD1. The junction had 17 bases not matched to a gene; V was cut back by 10 bases and J by 7 bases. The length of the CDR3 is 15 residues. Per the germline V gene, CDR1 is ENHRY and CDR2 is SYGVKD. CDR3 nucleotides: TGTGCCACGACGGGTGGACAGGGAGGGTCGAGTGGCTACACCTTC. It is translated as CATTGGQGGSSGYTF.

As regards this clone: The junction departs from the called germline gene at one end, perhaps through a read error. The chain joins TRBV18 to TRBJ2-7; weak D call: TRBD2 (5 bases). The CDR3 spans 15 residues. The V gene's germline CDR1 is KGHSH and CDR2 LQKENI. The CDR3 spells CASSPISDISHEQYF. CDR3 DNA sequence: TGTGCCAGCTCACCTATTAGCGATATCTCCCACGAGCAGTACTTC.

This chain uses TRBV5-1 with TRBJ2-2, with D unresolved. V lost 0 bases and J 4 bases, leaving 7 bases between the germline ends. Germline assignment: CDR1 SGHRS and CDR2 YFSETQ. CDR3 length: 14 amino acids. The CDR3 loop reads CASSLDSLTGELFF. CDR3 coding DNA: TGCGCCAGCAGCTTGGACAGCCTCACCGGGGAGCTGTTTTTT.

The chain couples TRBV5-4 to TRBJ2-3, with 10 positions matching TRBD1. The CDR3 extends over 14 amino acids. CDR1 is SGHNT, CDR2 YYREEE, per germline (reference sequence). The V gene end was trimmed by 4 bases and the J gene end by 8 bases; junction bases not matched to a gene: 7. The CDR3 region is CASSREDRGATQYF. The CDR3 nucleotides are TGTGCCAGCAGCAGGGAGGACAGGGGGGCTACGCAGTATTTT.

The J gene is TRBJ1-6, the V gene TRBV7-3; tentative D call: TRBD1 (5 bases). Trimming left V 5 bases short and J 8 bases short, with 16 bases between. Germline CDR1 is SGHTA and CDR2 is FQGTGA. The CDR3 has 15 residues. CDR3 region: CASSQGTALYSPLHF. CDR3 in DNA: TGTGCCAGCAGCCAAGGGACGGCCCTATATTCACCCCTCCACTTT.

The J gene is TRBJ2-1, the V gene TRBV10-3; 7 nucleotides agree with TRBD2. CDR3 length equals 17 residues. The germline gives CDR1 ENHRY, CDR2 SYGVKD. The trim removed 0 bases at V and 2 bases at J, leaving 7 bases unmatched. CDR3 sequence (DNA): TGTGCCATCAGTGAGTCGGGGGGGAGCAGCACCTACAATGAGCAGTTCTTC. Translated, it gives CAISESGGSSTYNEQFF.

This chain connects TRBV7-3 to TRBJ2-3; D is uncertain. This CDR3 comprises 14 residues. V gave up 2 bases and J gave up 2 bases, with 8 bases separating them. CDR1 SGHTA and CDR2 FQGTGA come from the germline V gene. The CDR3 region is CASSLGLDTDTQYF. The CDR3 nucleotides read TGTGCCAGCAGCTTAGGGTTAGACACAGATACGCAGTATTTT.

The rearrangement joins TRBV5-4 to TRBJ2-1; 7 bases are shared with TRBD2. Trimming at V came to 6 bases and at J to 10 bases, leaving 16 bases not matched to a gene. Germline V lookup: CDR1 SGHNT, CDR2 YYREEE (reference sequence). This CDR3 contains 15 residues. CDR3 sequence: CASTPRERRPSEQFF. As DNA, the CDR3 is TGTGCCAGCACCCCGCGGGAGAGGCGACCGTCCGAGCAGTTCTTC.

The rearrangement joins TRBV10-3 to TRBJ1-1; perhaps TRBD1 as D (5 bases). CDR1 and CDR2 from the germline V gene are ENHRY and SYGVKD. This CDR3 is built from 12 residues. With 6 bases removed from V and 6 bases from J, the gap between germline ends came to 11 bases. The CDR3 reads CAISGTRAEAFF. In nucleotides, the CDR3 is TGTGCCATCAGCGGGACCCGGGCTGAAGCTTTCTTT.

The gene calls are TRBV29-1 and TRBJ1-1; D remains unclear. The CDR3 is 13 amino acids. Germline V gene sequence: CDR1 SQVTM, CDR2 ANQGSEA. Trimming removed 7 bases at V and 0 bases at J, with 12 bases between. The CDR3 coding sequence is TGCAGCGCCAGCCGTCGGGTGAACACTGAAGCTTTCTTT. This translates into CSASRRVNTEAFF.

The J gene is TRBJ1-1, the V gene TRBV19; D is uncertain. Germline assignment: CDR1 LNHDA and CDR2 SQIVND (reference sequence). V lost 8 bases and J lost 6, with 16 bases in between. The CDR3 contains 13 residues. The CDR3 DNA reads as TGTGCCAGTTACAGCCCGGGGATCCCTGAAGCTTTCTTT. Translating gives CASYSPGIPEAFF.

The V call is TRBV28, the J call TRBJ2-7, with 7 positions matching TRBD2. This CDR3 is built from 15 residues. Germline V gene data show CDR1 as MDHEN and CDR2 as SYDVKM. J was trimmed by 0 bases and V by 6 bases; bases with no gene match: 8. This CDR3 is CASSPSGESSYEQYF. The CDR3 DNA sequence: TGTGCCAGCAGCCCAAGCGGGGAGAGCTCCTACGAGCAGTACTTC.

The V call is TRBV7-2, the J call TRBJ2-5, with D possibly matching TRBD2 (6 bases). CDR3 size: 13 residues. Germline V gene lookup returns CDR1 SGHTA and CDR2 FQGNSA. The V end was cut by 5 bases, the J end by 5 bases, with 12 bases between. Written as DNA, the CDR3 is TGTGCCAGCAGCCGGGGGAGCATTGAGACCCAGTACTTC. Translation: CASSRGSIETQYF.

The chain has TRBV5-1 and TRBJ2-3; D gene uncertain. V lost 0 bases and J lost 1, with 9 bases in between. The CDR3 totals 15 residues. The germline V gene has CDR1 SGHRS and CDR2 YFSETQ. Here the CDR3 reads CASSLEGRRTDTQYF. The CDR3 DNA reads as TGCGCCAGCAGCTTGGAGGGCAGGCGCACAGATACGCAGTATTTT.

The genes are TRBV7-2 and TRBJ1-2; D call uncertain. CDR1 SGHTA and CDR2 FQGNSA come from the germline V gene. The CDR3 is 13 amino acids. V was clipped by 6 bases and J by 2 bases, with 10 bases between them. CDR3 DNA: TGTGCCAGCAGTGAGGGCGAGAACTATGGCTACACCTTC. Residues: CASSEGENYGYTF. The entire variable domain, with the rest obtained from reference TRBV7-2 and TRBJ1-2, is as follows: GAGVSQSPSNKVTEKGKDVELRCDPISGHTALYWYRQSLGQGLEFLIYFQGNSAPDKSGLPSDRFSAERTGGSVSTLTIQRTQQEDSAVYLCASSEGENYGYTFGSGTRLTVV.

V usage is TRBV11-3 and J usage is TRBJ2-2; D remains ambiguous. The germline V gene encodes CDR1 SGHNT and CDR2 YENEEA. The length of the CDR3 is 13 residues. V lost 4 bases and J lost 7, with 10 bases in between. CDR3 loop: CASSSRRSGELFF. The CDR3 nucleotides are TGTGCCAGCAGCTCCCGGAGAAGCGGGGAGCTGTTTTTT.

The chain has TRBV7-2 and TRBJ1-2; D uncertain. The V end lost 5 bases, the J end lost 5 bases, and 18 bases lay between the germline ends. CDR1 and CDR2 (germline): SGHTA, FQGNSA. The CDR3 is made up of 15 amino acids. The CDR3 region has the DNA TGTGCCAGCAGCCTCTTCTCGGGGTCCTCGTATGGCTACACCTTC. It yields the protein CASSLFSGSSYGYTF.